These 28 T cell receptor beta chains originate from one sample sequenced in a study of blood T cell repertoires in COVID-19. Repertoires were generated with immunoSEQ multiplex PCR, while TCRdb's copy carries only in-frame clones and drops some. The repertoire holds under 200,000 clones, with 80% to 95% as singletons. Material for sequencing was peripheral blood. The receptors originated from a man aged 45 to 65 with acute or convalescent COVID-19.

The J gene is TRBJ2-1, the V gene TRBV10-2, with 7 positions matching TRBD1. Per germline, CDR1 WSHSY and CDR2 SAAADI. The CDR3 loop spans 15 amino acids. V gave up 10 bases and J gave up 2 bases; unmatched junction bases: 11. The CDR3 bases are TGCGCCACGGAGAAGCGACAGGGAACCTACAATGAGCAGTTCTTC. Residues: CATEKRQGTYNEQFF.

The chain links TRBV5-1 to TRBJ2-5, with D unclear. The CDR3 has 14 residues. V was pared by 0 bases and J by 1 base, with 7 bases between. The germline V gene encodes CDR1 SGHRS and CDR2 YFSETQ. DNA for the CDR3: TGCGCCAGCAGCTTGGCGCCTATCCAAGAGACCCAGTACTTC. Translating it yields CASSLAPIQETQYF.

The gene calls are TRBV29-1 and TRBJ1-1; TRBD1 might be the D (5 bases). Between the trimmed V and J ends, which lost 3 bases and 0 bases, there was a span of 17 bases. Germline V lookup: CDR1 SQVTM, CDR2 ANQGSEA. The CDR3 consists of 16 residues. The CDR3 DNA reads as TGCAGCGTTGAGGGGCGGGGGAGGCACATGAACACTGAAGCTTTCTTT. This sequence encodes CSVEGRGRHMNTEAFF.

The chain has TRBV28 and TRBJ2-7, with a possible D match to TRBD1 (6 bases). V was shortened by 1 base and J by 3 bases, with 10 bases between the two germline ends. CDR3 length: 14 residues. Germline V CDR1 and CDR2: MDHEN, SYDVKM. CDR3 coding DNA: TGTGCCAGCAGTTTATCAGGGGTTGGCTACGAGCAGTACTTC. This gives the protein CASSLSGVGYEQYF.

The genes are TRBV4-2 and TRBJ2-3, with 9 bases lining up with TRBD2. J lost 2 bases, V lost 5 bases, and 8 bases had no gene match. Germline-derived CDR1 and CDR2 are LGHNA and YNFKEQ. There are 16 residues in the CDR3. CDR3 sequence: CASSLLAGLPTDTQYF. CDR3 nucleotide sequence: TGTGCCAGCAGCTTACTAGCGGGCCTTCCCACAGATACGCAGTATTTT.

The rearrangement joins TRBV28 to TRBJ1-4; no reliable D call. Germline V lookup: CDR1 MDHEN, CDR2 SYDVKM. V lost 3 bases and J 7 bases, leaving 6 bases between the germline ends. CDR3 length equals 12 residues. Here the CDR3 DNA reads TGTGCCAGCAGTTTTGGCCTTGAAAAACTGTTTTTT. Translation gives CASSFGLEKLFF.

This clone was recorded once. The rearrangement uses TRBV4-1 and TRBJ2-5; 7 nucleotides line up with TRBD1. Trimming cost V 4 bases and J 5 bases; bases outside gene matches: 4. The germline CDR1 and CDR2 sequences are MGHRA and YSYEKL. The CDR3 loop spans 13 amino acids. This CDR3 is CASSLTGLETQYF. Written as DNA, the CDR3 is TGCGCCAGCAGCCTGACAGGGTTGGAGACCCAGTACTTC.

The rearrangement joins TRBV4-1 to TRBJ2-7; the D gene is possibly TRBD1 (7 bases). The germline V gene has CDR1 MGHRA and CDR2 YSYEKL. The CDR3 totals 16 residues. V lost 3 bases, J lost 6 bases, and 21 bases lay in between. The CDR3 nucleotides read TGCGCCAGCAGCCACTACAGGGGAGGCAGTCTGTTCGAGCAGTACTTC. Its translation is CASSHYRGGSLFEQYF.

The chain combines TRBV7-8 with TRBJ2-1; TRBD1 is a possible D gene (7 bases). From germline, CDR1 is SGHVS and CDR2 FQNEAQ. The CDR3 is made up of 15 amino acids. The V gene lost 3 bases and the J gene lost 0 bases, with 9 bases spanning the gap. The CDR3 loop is CASSFQGGSYNEQFF. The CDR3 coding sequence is TGTGCCAGCAGCTTTCAGGGGGGCTCCTACAATGAGCAGTTCTTC.

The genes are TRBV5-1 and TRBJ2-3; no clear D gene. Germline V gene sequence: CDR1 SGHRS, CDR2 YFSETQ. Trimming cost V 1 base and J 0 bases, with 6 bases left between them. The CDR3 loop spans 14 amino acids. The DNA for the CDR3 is TGCGCCAGCAGCTTGTATGAGAGCACAGATACGCAGTATTTT. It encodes CASSLYESTDTQYF.

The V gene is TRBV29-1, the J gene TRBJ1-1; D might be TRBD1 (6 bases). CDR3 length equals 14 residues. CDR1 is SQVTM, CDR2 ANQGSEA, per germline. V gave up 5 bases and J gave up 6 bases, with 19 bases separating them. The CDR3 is CSVNTGTIIPEAFF. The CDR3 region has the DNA TGCAGCGTTAACACCGGGACAATAATACCTGAAGCTTTCTTT.

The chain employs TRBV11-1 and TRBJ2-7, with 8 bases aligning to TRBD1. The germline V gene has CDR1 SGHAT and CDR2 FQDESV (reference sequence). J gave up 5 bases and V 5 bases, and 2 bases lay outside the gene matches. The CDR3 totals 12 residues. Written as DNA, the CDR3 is TGTGCCAGCAGCCGACAGGGGCACGAGCAGTACTTC. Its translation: CASSRQGHEQYF.

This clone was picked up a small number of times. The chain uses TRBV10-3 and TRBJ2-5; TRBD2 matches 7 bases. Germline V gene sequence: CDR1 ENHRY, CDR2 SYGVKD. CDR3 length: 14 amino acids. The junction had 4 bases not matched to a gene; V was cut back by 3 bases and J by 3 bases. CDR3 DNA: TGTGCCATCAGTGAAGCCAGCGGGGAAGAGACCCAGTACTTC. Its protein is CAISEASGEETQYF.

CDR3 sequence reads: CASSIGPTGMNTEAFF. The CDR3 DNA sequence: TGTGCCAGTAGTATAGGCCCGACAGGCATGAACACTGAAGCTTTCTTT. The rearrangement joins TRBV19 to TRBJ1-1, with D possibly being TRBD1 (6 bases). Per germline, CDR1 LNHDA and CDR2 SQIVND (reference sequence). The CDR3 totals 16 residues. Trimming left V 1 base short and J 0 bases short, with 12 bases between.

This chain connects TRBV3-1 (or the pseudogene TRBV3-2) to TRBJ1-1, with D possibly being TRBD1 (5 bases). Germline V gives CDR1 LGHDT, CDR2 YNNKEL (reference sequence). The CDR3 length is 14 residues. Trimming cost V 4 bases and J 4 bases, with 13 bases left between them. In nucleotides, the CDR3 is TGTGCCAGCAGCCCCTCGGCGGGGGGCACTGAAGCTTTCTTT. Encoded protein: CASSPSAGGTEAFF.

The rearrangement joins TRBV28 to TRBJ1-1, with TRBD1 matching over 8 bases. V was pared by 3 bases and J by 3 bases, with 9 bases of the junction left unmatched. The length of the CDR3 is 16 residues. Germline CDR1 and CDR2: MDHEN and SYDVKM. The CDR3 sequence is CASSLRTGLGDTEAFF. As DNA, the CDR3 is TGTGCCAGCAGTTTGAGGACAGGGCTAGGGGACACTGAAGCTTTCTTT. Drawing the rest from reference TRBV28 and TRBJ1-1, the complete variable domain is DVKVTQSSRYLVKRTGEKVFLECVQDMDHENMFWYRQDPGLGLRLIYFSYDVKMKEKGDIPEGYSVSREKKERFSLILESASTNQTSMYLCASSLRTGLGDTEAFFGQGTRLTVV.

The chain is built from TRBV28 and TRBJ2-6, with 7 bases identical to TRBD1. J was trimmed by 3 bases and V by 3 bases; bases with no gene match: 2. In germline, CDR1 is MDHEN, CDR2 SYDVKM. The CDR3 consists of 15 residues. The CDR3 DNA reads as TGTGCCAGCAGTTTCCAGGGGGTTGGGGCCAACGTCCTGACTTTC. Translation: CASSFQGVGANVLTF.

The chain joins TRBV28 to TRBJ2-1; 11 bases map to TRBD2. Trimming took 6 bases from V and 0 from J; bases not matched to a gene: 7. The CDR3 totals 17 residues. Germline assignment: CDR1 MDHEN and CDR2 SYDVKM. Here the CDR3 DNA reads TGTGCCAGCAGCCCCCCCCTAGCGGGGGGCTCCTACAATGAGCAGTTCTTC. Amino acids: CASSPPLAGGSYNEQFF.

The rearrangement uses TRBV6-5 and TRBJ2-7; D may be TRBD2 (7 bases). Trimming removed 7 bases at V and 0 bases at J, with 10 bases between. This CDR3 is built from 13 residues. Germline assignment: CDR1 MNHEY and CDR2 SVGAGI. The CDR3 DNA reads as TGTGCCAGCAAGGGGGGGTTCTCCTACGAGCAGTACTTC. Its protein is CASKGGFSYEQYF.

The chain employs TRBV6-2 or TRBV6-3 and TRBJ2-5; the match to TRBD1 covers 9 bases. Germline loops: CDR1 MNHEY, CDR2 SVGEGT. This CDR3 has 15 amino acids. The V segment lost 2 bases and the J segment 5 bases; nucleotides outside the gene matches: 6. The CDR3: CASSYSTGGGETQYF. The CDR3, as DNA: TGTGCCAGCAGTTACAGTACAGGGGGCGGTGAGACCCAGTACTTC.

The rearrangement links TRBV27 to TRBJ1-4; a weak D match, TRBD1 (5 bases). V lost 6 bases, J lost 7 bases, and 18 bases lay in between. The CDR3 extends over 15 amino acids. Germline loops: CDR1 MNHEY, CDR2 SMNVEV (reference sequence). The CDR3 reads CASSATGAFGEKLFF. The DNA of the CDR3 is TGTGCCAGCAGCGCCACAGGAGCCTTCGGTGAAAAACTGTTTTTT.

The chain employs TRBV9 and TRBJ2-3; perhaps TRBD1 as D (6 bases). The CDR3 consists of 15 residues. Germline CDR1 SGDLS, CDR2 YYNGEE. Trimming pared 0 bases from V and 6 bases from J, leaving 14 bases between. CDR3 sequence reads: CASSVVSGQGDTQYF. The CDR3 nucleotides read TGTGCCAGCAGCGTAGTAAGTGGCCAGGGGGATACGCAGTATTTT. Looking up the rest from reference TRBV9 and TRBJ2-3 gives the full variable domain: DSGVTQTPKHLITATGQRVTLRCSPRSGDLSVYWYQQSLDQGLQFLIQYYNGEERAKGNILERFSAQQFPDLHSELNLSSLELGDSALYFCASSVVSGQGDTQYFGPGTRLTVL.

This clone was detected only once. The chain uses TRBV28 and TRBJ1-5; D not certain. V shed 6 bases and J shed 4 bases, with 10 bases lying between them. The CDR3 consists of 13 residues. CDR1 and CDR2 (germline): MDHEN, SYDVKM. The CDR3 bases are TGTGCCAGCAGGATAACCCGGAATCAGCCCCAGCATTTT. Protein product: CASRITRNQPQHF.

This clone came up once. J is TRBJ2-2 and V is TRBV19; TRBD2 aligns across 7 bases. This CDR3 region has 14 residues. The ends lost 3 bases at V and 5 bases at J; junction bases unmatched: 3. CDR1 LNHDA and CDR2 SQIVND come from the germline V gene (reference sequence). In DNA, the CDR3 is TGTGCCAGTAGTATCCCTAGCGGAACCGGGGAGCTGTTTTTT. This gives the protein CASSIPSGTGELFF. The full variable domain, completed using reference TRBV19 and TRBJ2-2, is DGGITQSPKYLFRKEGQNVTLSCEQNLNHDAMYWYRQDPGQGLRLIYYSQIVNDFQKGDIAEGYSVSREKKESFPLTVTSAQKNPTAFYLCASSIPSGTGELFFGEGSRLTVL.

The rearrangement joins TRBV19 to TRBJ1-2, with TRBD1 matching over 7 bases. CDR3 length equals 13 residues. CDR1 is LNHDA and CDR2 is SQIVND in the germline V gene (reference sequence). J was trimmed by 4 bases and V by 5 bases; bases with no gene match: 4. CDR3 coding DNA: TGTGCCAGTAGTCCCGGGACAGTCTATGGCTACACCTTC. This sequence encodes CASSPGTVYGYTF. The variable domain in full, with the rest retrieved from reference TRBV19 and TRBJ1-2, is DGGITQSPKYLFRKEGQNVTLSCEQNLNHDAMYWYRQDPGQGLRLIYYSQIVNDFQKGDIAEGYSVSREKKESFPLTVTSAQKNPTAFYLCASSPGTVYGYTFGSGTRLTVV.

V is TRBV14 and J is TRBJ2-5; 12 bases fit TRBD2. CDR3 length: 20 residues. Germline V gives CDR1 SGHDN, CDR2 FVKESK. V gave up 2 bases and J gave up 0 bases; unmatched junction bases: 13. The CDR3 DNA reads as TGTGCCAGCAGCCAACGGAGGACTAGCGGGACAATAAGATACCAAGAGACCCAGTACTTC. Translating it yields CASSQRRTSGTIRYQETQYF.

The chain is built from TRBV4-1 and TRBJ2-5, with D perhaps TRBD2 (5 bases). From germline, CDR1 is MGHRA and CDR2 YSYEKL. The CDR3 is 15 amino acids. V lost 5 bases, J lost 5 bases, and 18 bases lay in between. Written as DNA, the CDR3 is TGCGCCAGCAGCAGAGGGCTCTTCGGCCAGGAGACCCAGTACTTC. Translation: CASSRGLFGQETQYF.

The CDR3 loop reads CASSDGQGADYGYTF. In nucleotides, the CDR3 is TGTGCCAGCAGTGACGGTCAGGGGGCTGACTATGGCTACACCTTC. The chain recombines TRBV6-4 with TRBJ1-2; TRBD1 agrees at 8 bases. Germline CDR1 MRHNA, CDR2 SNTAGT. This CDR3 comprises 15 residues. With V trimmed by 2 bases and J by 3 bases, 5 bases remained unmatched.